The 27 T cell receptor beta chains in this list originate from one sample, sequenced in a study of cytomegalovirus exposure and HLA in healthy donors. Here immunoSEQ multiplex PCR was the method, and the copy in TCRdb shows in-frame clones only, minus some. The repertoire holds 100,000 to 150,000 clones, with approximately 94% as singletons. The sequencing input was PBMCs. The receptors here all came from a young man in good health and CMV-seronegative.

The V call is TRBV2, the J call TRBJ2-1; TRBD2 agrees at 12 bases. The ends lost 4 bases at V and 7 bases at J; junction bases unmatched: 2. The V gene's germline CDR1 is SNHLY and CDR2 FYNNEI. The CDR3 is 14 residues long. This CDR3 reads CASSVTSGRNEQFF. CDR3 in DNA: TGTGCCAGCAGTGTTACTAGCGGGAGGAATGAGCAGTTCTTC.

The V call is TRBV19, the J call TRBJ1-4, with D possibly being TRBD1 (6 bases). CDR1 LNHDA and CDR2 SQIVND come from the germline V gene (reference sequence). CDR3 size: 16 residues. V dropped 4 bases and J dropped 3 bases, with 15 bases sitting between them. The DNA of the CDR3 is TGTGCCAGTAGTACCGGTCGACAGGAGCCTAATGAAAAACTGTTTTTT. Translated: CASSTGRQEPNEKLFF.

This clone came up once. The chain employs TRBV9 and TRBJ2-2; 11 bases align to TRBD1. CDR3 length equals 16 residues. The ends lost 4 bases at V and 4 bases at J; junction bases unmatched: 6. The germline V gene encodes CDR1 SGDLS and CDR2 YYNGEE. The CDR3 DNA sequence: TGTGCCAGCAGCTCCCGGACAGGGGGCTTCACCGGGGAGCTGTTTTTT. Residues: CASSSRTGGFTGELFF.

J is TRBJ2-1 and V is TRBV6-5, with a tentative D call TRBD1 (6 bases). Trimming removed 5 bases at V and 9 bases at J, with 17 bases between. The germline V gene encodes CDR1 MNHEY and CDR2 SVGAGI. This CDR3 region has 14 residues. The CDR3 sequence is CASSLQGVGFEQFF. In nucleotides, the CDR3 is TGTGCCAGCAGTCTACAGGGAGTGGGGTTTGAGCAGTTCTTC.

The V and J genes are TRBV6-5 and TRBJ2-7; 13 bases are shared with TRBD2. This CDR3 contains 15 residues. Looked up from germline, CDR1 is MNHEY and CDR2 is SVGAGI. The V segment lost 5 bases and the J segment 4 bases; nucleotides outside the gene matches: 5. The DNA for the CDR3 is TGTGCCAGCAGTACGTGGACTAGCGGGAGTTACGAGCAGTACTTC. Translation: CASSTWTSGSYEQYF.

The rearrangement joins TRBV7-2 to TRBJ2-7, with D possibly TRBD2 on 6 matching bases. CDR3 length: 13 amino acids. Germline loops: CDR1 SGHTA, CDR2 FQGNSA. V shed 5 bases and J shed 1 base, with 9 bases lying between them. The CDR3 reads CASSPGGSYEQYF. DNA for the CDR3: TGTGCCAGCAGCCCCGGAGGGTCCTACGAGCAGTACTTC.

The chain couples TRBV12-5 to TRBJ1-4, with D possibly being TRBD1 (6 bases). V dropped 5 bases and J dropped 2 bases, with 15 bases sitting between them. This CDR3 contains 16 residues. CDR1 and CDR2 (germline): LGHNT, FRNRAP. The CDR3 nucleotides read TGTGCTAGTGGTACCCTGGACAGTCCCACTAATGAAAAACTGTTTTTT. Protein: CASGTLDSPTNEKLFF. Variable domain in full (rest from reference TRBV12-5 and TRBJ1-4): DARVTQTPRHKVTEMGQEVTMRCQPILGHNTVFWYRQTMMQGLELLAYFRNRAPLDDSGMPKDRFSAEMPDATLATLKIQPSEPRDSAVYFCASGTLDSPTNEKLFFGSGTQLSVL.

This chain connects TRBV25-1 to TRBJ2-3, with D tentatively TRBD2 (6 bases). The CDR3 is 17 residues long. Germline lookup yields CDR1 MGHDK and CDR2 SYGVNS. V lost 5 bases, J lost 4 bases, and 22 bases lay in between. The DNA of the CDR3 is TGTGCCAGCAGTCCCCACCAGCGAGGCTGGGGGGCAGATACGCAGTATTTT. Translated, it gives CASSPHQRGWGADTQYF.

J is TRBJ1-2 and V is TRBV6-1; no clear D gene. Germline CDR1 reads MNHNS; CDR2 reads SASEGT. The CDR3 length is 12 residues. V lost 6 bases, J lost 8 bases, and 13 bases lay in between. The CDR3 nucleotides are TGTGCCAGCAGCGGGGTATCCGGAGGCTACACCTTC. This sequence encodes CASSGVSGGYTF.

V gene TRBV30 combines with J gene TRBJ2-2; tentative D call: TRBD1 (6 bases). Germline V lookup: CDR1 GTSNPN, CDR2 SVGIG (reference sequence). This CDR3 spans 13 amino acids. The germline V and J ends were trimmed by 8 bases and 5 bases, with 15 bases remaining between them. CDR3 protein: CARASTGTGELFF. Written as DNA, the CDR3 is TGTGCCCGCGCTTCAACAGGGACCGGGGAGCTGTTTTTT.

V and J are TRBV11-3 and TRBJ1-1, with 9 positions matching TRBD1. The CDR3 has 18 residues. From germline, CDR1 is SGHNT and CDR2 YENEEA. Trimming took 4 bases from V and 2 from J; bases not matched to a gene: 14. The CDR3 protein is CASSSFRDREILNTEAFF. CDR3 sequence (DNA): TGTGCCAGCAGCTCCTTCCGGGACAGGGAAATACTTAACACTGAAGCTTTCTTT.

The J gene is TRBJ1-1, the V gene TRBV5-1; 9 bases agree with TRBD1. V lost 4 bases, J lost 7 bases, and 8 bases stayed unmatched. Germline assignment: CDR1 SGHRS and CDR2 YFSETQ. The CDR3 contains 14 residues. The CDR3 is CASSLNTGGFEAFF. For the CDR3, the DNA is TGCGCCAGCAGCCTAAATACAGGGGGCTTTGAAGCTTTCTTT.

The CDR3 loop is CASSLGRGVEQYF. CDR3 sequence (DNA): TGTGCCAGCAGCTTAGGAAGGGGTGTCGAGCAGTACTTC. The rearrangement joins TRBV5-8 to TRBJ2-7; a possible D gene is TRBD1 (5 bases). With 2 bases removed from V and 6 bases from J, the gap between germline ends came to 12 bases. The CDR3 is 13 amino acids. Germline CDR1 reads SGHTS; CDR2 reads YDEGEE.

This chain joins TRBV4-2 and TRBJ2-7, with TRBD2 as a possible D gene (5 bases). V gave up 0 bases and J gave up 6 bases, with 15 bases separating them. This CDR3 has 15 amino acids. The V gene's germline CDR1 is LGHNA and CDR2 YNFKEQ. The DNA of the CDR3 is TGTGCCAGCAGCCAAGAACCGGGGAGCGTCGGCGAGCAGTACTTC. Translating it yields CASSQEPGSVGEQYF.

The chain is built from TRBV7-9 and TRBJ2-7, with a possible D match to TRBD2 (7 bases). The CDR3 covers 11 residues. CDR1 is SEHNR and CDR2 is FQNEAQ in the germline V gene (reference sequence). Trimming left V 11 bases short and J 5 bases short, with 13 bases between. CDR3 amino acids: CASGEGDEQYF. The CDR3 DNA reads TGTGCCTCCGGGGAGGGGGACGAGCAGTACTTC.

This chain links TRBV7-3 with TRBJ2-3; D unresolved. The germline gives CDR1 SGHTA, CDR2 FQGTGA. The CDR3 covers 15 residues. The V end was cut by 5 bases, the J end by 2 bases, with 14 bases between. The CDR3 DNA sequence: TGTGCCAGCAGCACTGTAGGCGGATTCACAGATACGCAGTATTTT. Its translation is CASSTVGGFTDTQYF.

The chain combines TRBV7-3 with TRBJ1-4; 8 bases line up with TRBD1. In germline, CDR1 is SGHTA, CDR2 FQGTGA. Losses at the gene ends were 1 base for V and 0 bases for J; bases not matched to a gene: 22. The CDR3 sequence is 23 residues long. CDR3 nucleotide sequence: TGTGCCAGCAGCTTAAGTAAGGGCACCGGGACAGGTGATTTATCAGCAACTAATGAAAAACTGTTTTTT. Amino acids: CASSLSKGTGTGDLSATNEKLFF.

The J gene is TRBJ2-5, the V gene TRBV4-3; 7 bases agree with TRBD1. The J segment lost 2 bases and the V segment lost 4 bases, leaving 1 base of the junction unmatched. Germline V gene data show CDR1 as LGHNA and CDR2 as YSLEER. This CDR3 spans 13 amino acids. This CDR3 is CASSRDRQETQYF. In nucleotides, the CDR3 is TGCGCCAGCAGCCGGGACAGACAAGAGACCCAGTACTTC.

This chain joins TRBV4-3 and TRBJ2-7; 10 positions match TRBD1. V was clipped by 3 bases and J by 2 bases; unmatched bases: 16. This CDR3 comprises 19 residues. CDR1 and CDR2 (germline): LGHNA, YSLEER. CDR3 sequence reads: CASSHHLGGGTGVPYEQYF. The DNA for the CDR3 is TGCGCCAGCAGCCACCACCTAGGTGGCGGGACAGGGGTCCCCTACGAGCAGTACTTC.

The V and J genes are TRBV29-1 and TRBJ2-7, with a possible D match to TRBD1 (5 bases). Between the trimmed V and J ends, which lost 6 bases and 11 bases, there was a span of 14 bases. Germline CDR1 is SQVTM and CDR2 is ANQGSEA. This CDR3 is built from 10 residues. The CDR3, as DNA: TGCAGCGTAGACAGAGACCCCGAGTACTTC. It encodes CSVDRDPEYF.

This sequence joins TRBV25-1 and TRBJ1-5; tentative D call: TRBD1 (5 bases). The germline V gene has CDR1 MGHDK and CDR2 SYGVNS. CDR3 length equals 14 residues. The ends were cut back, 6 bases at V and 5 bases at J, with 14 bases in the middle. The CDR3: CASSEEGTDQPQHF. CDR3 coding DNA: TGTGCCAGCAGCGAGGAGGGGACGGATCAGCCCCAGCATTTT.

For the CDR3, the DNA is TGTGCCAGCAGCCACGAGGCGACTTACGAGCAGTACTTC. The encoded protein is CASSHEATYEQYF. The genes are TRBV11-2 and TRBJ2-7, with D uncertain. The germline V gene has CDR1 SGHAT and CDR2 FQNNGV. Trimming shortened V by 5 bases and J by 4 bases, and 12 bases separated the two germline ends. This CDR3 has 13 amino acids.

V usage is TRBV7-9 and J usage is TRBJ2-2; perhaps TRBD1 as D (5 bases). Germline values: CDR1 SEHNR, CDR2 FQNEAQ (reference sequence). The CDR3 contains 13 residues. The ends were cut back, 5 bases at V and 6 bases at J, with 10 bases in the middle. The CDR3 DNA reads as TGTGCCAGCAGCCTTGTAGGGGCCGGGGAGCTGTTTTTT. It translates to CASSLVGAGELFF.

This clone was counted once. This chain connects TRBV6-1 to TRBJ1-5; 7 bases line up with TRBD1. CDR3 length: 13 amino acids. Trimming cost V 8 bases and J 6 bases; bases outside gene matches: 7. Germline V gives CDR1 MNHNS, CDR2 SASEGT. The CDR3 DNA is TGTGCCAGCTCACAGGGGAATGGTCAGCCCCAGCATTTT. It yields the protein CASSQGNGQPQHF.

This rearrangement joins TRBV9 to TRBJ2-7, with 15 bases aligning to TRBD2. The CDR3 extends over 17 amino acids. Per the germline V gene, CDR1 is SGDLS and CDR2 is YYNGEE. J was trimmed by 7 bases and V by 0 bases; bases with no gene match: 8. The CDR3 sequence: CASSVATGLAGGYEQYF. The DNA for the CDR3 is TGTGCCAGCAGCGTAGCTACAGGACTAGCGGGAGGGTATGAGCAGTACTTC.

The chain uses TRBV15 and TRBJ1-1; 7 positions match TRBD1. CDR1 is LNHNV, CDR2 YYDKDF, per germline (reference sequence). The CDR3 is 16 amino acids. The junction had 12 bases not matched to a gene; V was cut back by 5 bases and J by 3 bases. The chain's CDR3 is CATSPRRGGADTEAFF. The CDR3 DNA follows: TGTGCCACCAGCCCCCGAAGAGGGGGCGCCGACACTGAAGCTTTCTTT.

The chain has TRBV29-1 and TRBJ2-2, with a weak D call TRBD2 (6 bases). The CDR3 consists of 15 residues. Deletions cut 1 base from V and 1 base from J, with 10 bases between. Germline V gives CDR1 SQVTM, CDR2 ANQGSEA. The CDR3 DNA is TGCAGCGTTGAAGGCGGGGATCTGAACACCGGGGAGCTGTTTTTT. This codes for CSVEGGDLNTGELFF.